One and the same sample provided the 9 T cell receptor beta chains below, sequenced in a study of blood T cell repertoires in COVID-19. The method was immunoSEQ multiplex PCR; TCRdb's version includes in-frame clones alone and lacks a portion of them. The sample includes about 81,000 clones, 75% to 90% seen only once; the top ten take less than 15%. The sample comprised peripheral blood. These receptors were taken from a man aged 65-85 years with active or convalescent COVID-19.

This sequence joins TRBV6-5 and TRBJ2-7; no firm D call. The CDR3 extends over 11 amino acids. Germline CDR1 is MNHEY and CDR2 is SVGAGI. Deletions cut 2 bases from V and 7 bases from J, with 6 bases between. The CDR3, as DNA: TGTGCCAGCAGTTACGCAGAAGAGCAGTACTTC. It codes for CASSYAEEQYF.

The CDR3 DNA sequence: TGTGCCATCCCCAAGGAGCAGGGAGGCTACGAGCAGTACTTC. It is translated as CAIPKEQGGYEQYF. The chain carries TRBV7-9 and TRBJ2-7; tentatively, D is TRBD2 (6 bases). Trimming shortened V by 10 bases and J by 3 bases, and 19 bases separated the two germline ends. The germline CDR1 and CDR2 sequences are SEHNR and FQNEAQ (reference sequence). CDR3 length: 14 amino acids.

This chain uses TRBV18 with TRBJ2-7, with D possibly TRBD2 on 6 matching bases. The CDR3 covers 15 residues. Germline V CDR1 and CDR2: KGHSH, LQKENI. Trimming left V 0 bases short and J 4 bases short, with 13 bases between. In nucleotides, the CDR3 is TGTGCCAGCTCACCACCAAAAGGAGGGGAATACGAGCAGTACTTC. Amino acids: CASSPPKGGEYEQYF.

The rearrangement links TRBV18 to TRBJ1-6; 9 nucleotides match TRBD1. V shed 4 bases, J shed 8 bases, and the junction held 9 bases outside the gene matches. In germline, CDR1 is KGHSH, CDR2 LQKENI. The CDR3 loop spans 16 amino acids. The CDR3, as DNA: TGTGCCAGCTCACGGGGACAGGGCGAAGGGGATTCACCCCTCCACTTT. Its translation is CASSRGQGEGDSPLHF.

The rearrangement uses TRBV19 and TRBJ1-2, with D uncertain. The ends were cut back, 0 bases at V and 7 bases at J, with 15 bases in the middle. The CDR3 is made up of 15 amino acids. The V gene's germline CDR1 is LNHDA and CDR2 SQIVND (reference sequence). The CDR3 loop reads CASSIDRSRLGGYTF. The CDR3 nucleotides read TGTGCCAGTAGTATAGATCGGTCTCGACTTGGTGGCTACACCTTC.

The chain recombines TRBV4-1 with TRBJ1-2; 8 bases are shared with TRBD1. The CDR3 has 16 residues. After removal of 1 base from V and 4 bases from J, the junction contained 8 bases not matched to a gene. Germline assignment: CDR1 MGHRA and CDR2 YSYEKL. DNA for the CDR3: TGCGCCAGCAGCCAAGGGATGACAGGGGCGATCTATGGCTACACCTTC. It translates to CASSQGMTGAIYGYTF.

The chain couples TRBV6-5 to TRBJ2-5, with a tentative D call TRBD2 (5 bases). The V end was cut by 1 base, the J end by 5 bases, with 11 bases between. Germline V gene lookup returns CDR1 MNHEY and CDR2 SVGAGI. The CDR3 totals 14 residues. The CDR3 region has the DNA TGTGCCAGCAGTTACTTAGACAAGCGGGAGACCCAGTACTTC. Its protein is CASSYLDKRETQYF.

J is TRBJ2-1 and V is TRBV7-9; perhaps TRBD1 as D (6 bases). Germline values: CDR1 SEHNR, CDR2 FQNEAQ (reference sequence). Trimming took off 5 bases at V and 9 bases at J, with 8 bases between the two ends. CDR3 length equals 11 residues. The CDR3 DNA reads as TGTGCCAGCAGCCTCAGGGGTGAGCAGTTCTTC. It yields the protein CASSLRGEQFF.

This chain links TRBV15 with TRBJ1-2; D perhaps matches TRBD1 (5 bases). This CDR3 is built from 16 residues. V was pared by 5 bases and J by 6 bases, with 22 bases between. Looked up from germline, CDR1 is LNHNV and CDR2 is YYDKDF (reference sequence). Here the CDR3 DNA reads TGTGCCACCAGCGGCAATCTAGCGGGGGTTTTTGATGGCTACACCTTC. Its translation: CATSGNLAGVFDGYTF.